This TCR beta chain was recovered during a study of monozygotic twins with inflammatory bowel disease. Addition of UMIs with a 6-nucleotide sample barcode was achieved by template switching. TCRdb re-called the 5' RACE reads; one entry per CDR3 protein, DNA not given. The ten most abundant clones cover over 2.5% of a sample with around 150,000 distinct CDR3 sequences. Skipping T cell sorting, the study isolated total RNA directly from whole blood. Whole-study findings and limits: Especially with disease activity, IBD patients had fewer clonotypes in common with others than healthy twins did. Repertoires of patients may have been made more variable by differing immunosuppressive treatments.

Regarding this clonotype: The antigen remains unidentified.

Germline assignment: CDR1 SGDLS and CDR2 YYNGEE. The CDR3 has 15 residues. The sequence came from a human donor with ulcerative colitis or Crohn's disease, or a healthy co-twin of an affected twin (not recorded which). The specimen was blood. V is TRBV9 and J is TRBJ2-2; the D call from TCRdb, TRBD2, cannot be confirmed without DNA. CDR3 residues: CASSASGKGTGELFF.